This T cell receptor (beta chain) appears in the sequencing data of a study of shared clonotypes between healthy human individuals. This clone showed up just once. The naive CD8 population came from CD45RO-negative cells selected for CCR7, without terminally differentiated effector memory CD45RA+ cells. The donors, healthy adults who were HIV-negative, had experienced no recent acute infections or vaccinations. J was trimmed by 4 bases and V by 4 bases; bases with no gene match: 7. From germline, CDR1 is SGHAT and CDR2 FQDESV (reference sequence). There are 15 residues in the CDR3. The repertoire was sequenced with immunoSEQ multiplex PCR; TCRdb's copy has only in-frame clones and lacks some. The sample contains about 2.1 million clones, over 85% of which appear only once.

The rearrangement joins TRBV11-1 to TRBJ1-1, with 9 bases identical to TRBD1. This TCR was sampled from a man between 18 and 29 years old in good health. Some clones in this sample may be carry-over from other donors' samples. The source material was naive CD8+ T cells from PBMCs. Here the CDR3 DNA reads TGTGCCAGCAGCTCCGGGACAGGGTGGACCACTGAAGCTTTCTTT. Translated: CASSSGTGWTTEAFF.